These 3 T cell receptor gamma chains share one sample of origin, sequenced in a study of Vδ1+ human thymocytes. General study results and limits: In the thymus, TRG and TRD repertoires looked highly polyclonal with Gaussian CDR3 lengths.

These receptors have no identified antigens. Extracted RNA was reverse transcribed into cDNA. Multiplex PCR used pooled V-gene forward primers and a constant-region reverse primer to amplify CDR3s. TCRdb called clones anew from the multiplex PCR reads with CATT. The sample contains 36,000 or so gamma-chain clones, 20% to 25% of which appear only once. Sequenced: Vdelta1+ gamma-delta thymocytes from the thymus. Subset described: FACS-sorted CD3+ TCRalphabeta- TCRVdelta1+ TCRVdelta2- thymocytes. These receptors originate from a girl less than two years old who had congenital heart surgery.

The chain uses TRGV5 and TRGJP2. The V gene's germline CDR1 is VINAFY and CDR2 YDVSNSKD. Trimming removed 5 bases from V and 1 base from J; junction bases left unmatched: 13. The CDR3 length is 17 residues. The CDR3 DNA reads TGTGCCACCTGGGTATACAATAGGGGTAGTAGTGATTGGATCAAGACGTTT. Its protein is CATWVYNRGSSDWIKTF.

V gene TRGV8 combines with J gene TRGJ1 or TRGJ2. The CDR3 covers 15 residues. From germline, CDR1 is VENAVY and CDR2 YDSYNSRV. The junction had 9 bases not matched to a gene; V was cut back by 0 bases and J by 4 bases. CDR3 region: CATWDRRPLYYKKLF. The CDR3 coding sequence is TGTGCCACCTGGGATAGGCGGCCTTTATATTATAAGAAACTCTTT.

This clone has a handful of counts. At one end, the junction sequence differs from germline, possibly due to a read error. The chain links TRGV2 to TRGJ1 or TRGJ2. CDR1 EGSNGY and CDR2 YDSYNSKV come from the germline V gene. This CDR3 has 13 residues. The DNA of the CDR3 is TGTGCCCCCTGGGACGGGACTTATTATAAGAAACTCTTT. This sequence encodes CAPWDGTYYKKLF.